These 15 T cell receptor beta chains share one sample of origin, sequenced in a study of human T cells and chemical hapten exposure. Time point indicated: pre-sensitization, week 0. Treatment in this sample: therapeutic diphenylcyclopropenone sensitization with weekly scalp DPC. TCRdb fed the RACE reads into MiXCR, producing one record per CDR3 protein. The table records some 60,000 distinct CDR3 sequences, around 11% of them present only once. The sample here was whole blood, taken in connection with sensitization to the hapten diphenylcyclopropenone (DPC). The receptors here all came from a woman in her thirties or forties with alopecia areata. Some clones in this sample may be carry-over from other donors' samples.

The rearrangement uses TRBV19 and TRBJ1-1, with a tentative D call TRBD1 (5 bases). Germline V gene sequence: CDR1 LNHDA, CDR2 SQIVND (reference sequence). This CDR3 contains 14 residues. Trimming stripped 1 base from V and 3 bases from J, with 9 bases between. In DNA, the CDR3 is TGTGCCAGTAGTATAGGAGTGGGGCACACTGAAGCTTTCTTT. Amino acids: CASSIGVGHTEAFF.

The J gene is TRBJ2-7, the V gene TRBV4-3, with D perhaps given as TRBD1 or TRBD2 (6 bases each). The CDR3 consists of 14 residues. Germline-derived CDR1 and CDR2 are LGHNA and YSLEER. V was clipped by 5 bases and J by 3 bases, with 14 bases between them. CDR3 loop: CASSEKGGGYEQYF. For the CDR3, the DNA is TGCGCCAGCAGCGAGAAGGGGGGAGGCTACGAGCAGTACTTC.

This clonotype was observed at least ten times. The V call is TRBV6-5, the J call TRBJ2-7; TRBD1 aligns across 8 bases. V gave up 2 bases and J gave up 7 bases; unmatched junction bases: 13. This CDR3 contains 16 residues. In germline, CDR1 is MNHEY, CDR2 SVGAGI. Here the CDR3 reads CASSYARRQGSGEQYF. CDR3 bases: TGTGCCAGCAGTTACGCTCGCCGACAGGGGTCCGGGGAGCAGTACTTC.

The CDR3 sequence is CASSRGPDGEFF. CDR3 coding DNA: TGTGCCAGCAGTCGAGGGCCAGATGGGGAGTTCTTC. The genes are TRBV6-5 and TRBJ2-1, with D possibly being TRBD2 (5 bases). In germline, CDR1 is MNHEY, CDR2 SVGAGI. Trimming stripped 5 bases from V and 14 bases from J, with 16 bases between. CDR3 length: 12 amino acids.

This clonotype was seen a few times. V usage is TRBV12-3 or TRBV12-4 and J usage is TRBJ2-3; possibly TRBD1 or TRBD2 for D (7 bases each). The V end lost 4 bases, the J end lost 5 bases, and 13 bases lay between the germline ends. The CDR3 is 14 amino acids. The CDR3 DNA follows: TGTGCCAGCAGTTCTACAGGGGAGGGAGATACGCAGTATTTT. Encoded protein: CASSSTGEGDTQYF.

J is TRBJ2-5 and V is TRBV6-1; 8 nucleotides line up with TRBD2. The trim removed 4 bases at V and 1 base at J, leaving 8 bases unmatched. The CDR3 loop spans 16 amino acids. CDR1 and CDR2 from the germline V gene are MNHNS and SASEGT. CDR3 sequence reads: CASSVLAEAFQETQYF. CDR3 nucleotides: TGTGCCAGCAGTGTACTAGCGGAGGCCTTCCAAGAGACCCAGTACTTC.

This clonotype was seen ten or more times. The rearrangement uses TRBV29-1 and TRBJ2-3; TRBD2 matches at 12 bases. Germline V CDR1 and CDR2: SQVTM, ANQGSEA. With 3 bases clipped from V and 0 bases from J, the junction kept 7 bases outside the gene matches. This CDR3 contains 17 residues. CDR3 loop: CSVDGGLAGSSTDTQYF. CDR3 DNA sequence: TGCAGCGTTGATGGAGGACTAGCGGGATCTAGCACAGATACGCAGTATTTT.

This clonotype was seen ten or more times. V is TRBV6-2 or TRBV6-3 and J is TRBJ2-7; maybe TRBD1 (5 bases). Trimming took off 7 bases at V and 6 bases at J, with 13 bases between the two ends. There are 12 residues in the CDR3. Germline CDR1 reads MNHEY; CDR2 reads SVGEGT. The CDR3 reads CASNGMGLEQYF. The CDR3 DNA reads TGTGCCAGCAACGGAATGGGGCTCGAGCAGTACTTC.

The genes are TRBV7-2 and TRBJ2-5; 12 positions agree with TRBD2. Germline V lookup: CDR1 SGHTA, CDR2 FQGNSA. CDR3 length: 16 amino acids. Trimming removed 3 bases from V and 5 bases from J; junction bases left unmatched: 7. The CDR3, as DNA: TGTGCCAGCAGCTTTTCTAGCGGGAGGGTTCGGGAGACCCAGTACTTC. Protein: CASSFSSGRVRETQYF.

This clonotype was picked up many times. The chain links TRBV18 to TRBJ1-5, with 7 bases that match TRBD1. This CDR3 has 14 amino acids. The J segment lost 4 bases and the V segment lost 6 bases, leaving 6 bases of the junction unmatched. In germline, CDR1 is KGHSH, CDR2 LQKENI. The CDR3 spells CASSTTGLNQPQHF. For the CDR3, the DNA is TGTGCCAGCTCCACGACAGGGTTGAATCAGCCCCAGCATTTT.

This clonotype appeared many times. DNA of the CDR3: TGCGCCAGCTATTCACCGGGGAGCTCCTACAATGAGCAGTTCTTC. Protein sequence: CASYSPGSSYNEQFF. The rearrangement uses TRBV5-1 and TRBJ2-1; TRBD2 might be the D (5 bases). The CDR3 consists of 15 residues. Trimming shortened V by 7 bases and J by 0 bases, and 14 bases separated the two germline ends. Germline assignment: CDR1 SGHRS and CDR2 YFSETQ.

This clonotype was seen a handful of times. This chain links TRBV30 with TRBJ2-3; D not certain. Germline assignment: CDR1 GTSNPN and CDR2 SVGIG (reference sequence). Trimming removed 2 bases from V and 6 bases from J, with 9 bases in between. The CDR3 is 12 amino acids. CDR3 DNA: TGTGCCTGGAGTACCTCCGGGGATACGCAGTATTTT. Translating gives CAWSTSGDTQYF.

This clonotype was seen only a few times. V gene TRBV28 combines with J gene TRBJ2-5, with D possibly being TRBD2 (6 bases). From germline, CDR1 is MDHEN and CDR2 SYDVKM. There are 15 residues in the CDR3. Trimming shortened V by 6 bases and J by 4 bases, and 18 bases separated the two germline ends. CDR3 nucleotide sequence: TGTGCCAGCAGCATTAATACCGGGCGGGGAGAGACCCAGTACTTC. Translation gives CASSINTGRGETQYF.

The rearrangement links TRBV7-2 to TRBJ2-3; D is unresolved. V was shortened by 3 bases and J by 2 bases, with 6 bases between the two germline ends. Germline assignment: CDR1 SGHTA and CDR2 FQGNSA. The CDR3 is made up of 13 amino acids. This CDR3 is CASSFRPTDTQYF. CDR3 DNA sequence: TGTGCCAGCAGCTTCCGCCCCACAGATACGCAGTATTTT.

This clonotype was observed at least ten times. This sequence joins TRBV20-1 and TRBJ1-4, with no clear D. In germline, CDR1 is DFQATT, CDR2 SNEGSKA (reference sequence). This CDR3 contains 15 residues. V was shortened by 3 bases and J by 8 bases, with 19 bases between the two germline ends. DNA of the CDR3: TGCAGTGCTAGCCCCTCACCCGGAGCGAGAGAAAAACTGTTTTTT. Protein sequence: CSASPSPGAREKLFF.